These 30 T cell receptor beta chains originate from one sample sequenced in a study of T cells in tuberculosis. Profiling relied on immunoSEQ multiplex PCR, and the TCRdb table lists in-frame clones only, not all of them. The sample lists around 35,000 clones, nearly 95% seen once, with about 6.7% in the top ten. Sequenced sample: PBMCs. The receptor set was obtained from a donor between 10 and 29 years old with latent tuberculosis or without tuberculosis infection.

In DNA form, the CDR3 reads TGTGCCAGCAGCTCCGGACAGCATTTTTCCTATGGCTACACCTTC. Encoded protein: CASSSGQHFSYGYTF. The chain couples TRBV13 to TRBJ1-2, with D perhaps matching TRBD1 (6 bases). The CDR3 contains 15 residues. Germline V CDR1 and CDR2: PRHDT, FYEKMQ (reference sequence). V shed 4 bases and J shed 4 bases, with 16 bases lying between them.

J is TRBJ1-2 and V is TRBV19; D is uncertain. V was pared by 6 bases and J by 6 bases, with 5 bases between. Germline CDR1 LNHDA, CDR2 SQIVND (reference sequence). This CDR3 spans 10 amino acids. As DNA, the CDR3 is TGTGCCAGTAGACTCCATGGCTACACCTTC. This encodes CASRLHGYTF.

The chain has TRBV4-1 and TRBJ1-5; D gene ambiguous. The V and J ends lost 0 bases and 10 bases respectively, with 10 bases between them. The germline V gene encodes CDR1 MGHRA and CDR2 YSYEKL. The CDR3 is 13 residues long. CDR3 bases: TGCGCCAGCAGCCAAGAATTGCGGAATCCCCAGCATTTT. It specifies CASSQELRNPQHF.

This clone was found once. The CDR3: CASRSGTEYEQYF. In DNA, the CDR3 is TGTGCCAGCAGATCCGGGACAGAGTACGAGCAGTACTTC. This sequence joins TRBV7-2 and TRBJ2-7, with 7 bases fitting TRBD1. CDR3 length: 13 residues. The J segment lost 4 bases and the V segment lost 6 bases, leaving 6 bases of the junction unmatched. CDR1 and CDR2 (germline): SGHTA, FQGNSA.

The chain recombines TRBV6-1 with TRBJ2-1; D is perhaps TRBD2 (7 bases). The germline V and J ends were trimmed by 3 bases and 7 bases, with 16 bases remaining between them. The CDR3 runs 15 residues. Germline V gene sequence: CDR1 MNHNS, CDR2 SASEGT. CDR3 nucleotide sequence: TGTGCCAGCAGTGAGGAGGAGGGGGGGCTTAATGAGCAGTTCTTC. Translated, it gives CASSEEEGGLNEQFF.

The chain carries TRBV7-8 and TRBJ2-7; the match to TRBD1 covers 7 bases. The CDR3 has 16 residues. Germline loops: CDR1 SGHVS, CDR2 FQNEAQ. After removal of 7 bases from V and 0 bases from J, the junction contained 12 bases not matched to a gene. The DNA for the CDR3 is TGTGCCAGCATCCTAAGGACAGGACCGAGCTCCTACGAGCAGTACTTC. Amino acids: CASILRTGPSSYEQYF.

The V and J genes are TRBV7-3 and TRBJ1-5, with TRBD1 identical over 12 bases. The length of the CDR3 is 19 residues. Germline V gene lookup returns CDR1 SGHTA and CDR2 FQGTGA. V was pared by 5 bases and J by 4 bases, with 15 bases of the junction left unmatched. For the CDR3, the DNA is TGTGCCAGCAGCGCACTTAGGGGACAGGGGGCGACTTTTAATCAGCCCCAGCATTTT. It specifies CASSALRGQGATFNQPQHF. The full variable domain, rest sourced from reference TRBV7-3 and TRBJ1-5, is GAGVSQTPSNKVTEKGKYVELRCDPISGHTALYWYRQSLGQGPEFLIYFQGTGAADDSGLPNDRFFAVRPEGSVSTLKIQRTERGDSAVYLCASSALRGQGATFNQPQHFGDGTRLSIL.

This clone was picked up one time. The gene calls are TRBV5-1 and TRBJ1-6, with 8 bases fitting TRBD1. V gave up 4 bases and J gave up 9 bases; unmatched junction bases: 6. CDR3 size: 14 residues. Looked up from germline, CDR1 is SGHRS and CDR2 is YFSETQ. The CDR3 DNA sequence: TGCGCCAGCAGCGAAGGACAGGGAAGTTCACCCCTCCACTTT. It yields the protein CASSEGQGSSPLHF.

The rearrangement uses TRBV19 and TRBJ1-2; the D is unclear. The V end lost 3 bases, the J end lost 4 bases, and 12 bases lay between the germline ends. Per the germline V gene, CDR1 is LNHDA and CDR2 is SQIVND (reference sequence). This CDR3 is built from 14 residues. The CDR3 nucleotides are TGTGCCAGTAGTATTGGCTCCCCCCTCTATGGCTACACCTTC. Translated: CASSIGSPLYGYTF.

This chain links TRBV6-1 with TRBJ2-3; possibly TRBD1 for D (5 bases). The V and J ends lost 6 bases and 1 base respectively, with 14 bases between them. The CDR3 consists of 15 residues. From germline, CDR1 is MNHNS and CDR2 SASEGT. The CDR3 loop is CASSPDLTGTDTQYF. CDR3 nucleotide sequence: TGTGCCAGCAGCCCGGACCTGACAGGCACAGATACGCAGTATTTT.

The chain links TRBV9 to TRBJ1-4; 10 nucleotides align to TRBD1. CDR1 SGDLS and CDR2 YYNGEE come from the germline V gene. The CDR3 runs to 13 residues. The junction had 7 bases not matched to a gene; V was cut back by 4 bases and J by 13 bases. The CDR3 region has the DNA TGTGCCAGCAGCCAAACCCGGGACAGGGGACTGTTTTTT. Protein: CASSQTRDRGLFF.

The chain uses TRBV27 and TRBJ2-3; 15 bases agree with TRBD2. J gave up 3 bases and V 4 bases, and 2 bases lay outside the gene matches. The CDR3 covers 16 residues. Germline CDR1 is MNHEY and CDR2 is SMNVEV (reference sequence). CDR3 in DNA: TGTGCCAGCAGTTATGGGACTAGCGGGGGGACAGATACGCAGTATTTT. It is translated as CASSYGTSGGTDTQYF.

Only one count was recorded for this clone. The chain carries TRBV5-1 and TRBJ2-3; possible D gene TRBD1, 5 bases. The CDR3 has 14 residues. V was pared by 4 bases and J by 2 bases, with 11 bases between. From germline, CDR1 is SGHRS and CDR2 YFSETQ. In DNA, the CDR3 is TGCGCCAGCAGCCCCTCGACAGACACAGATACGCAGTATTTT. Amino acid sequence: CASSPSTDTDTQYF.

This chain uses TRBV30 with TRBJ1-1; D remains ambiguous. Germline CDR1 is GTSNPN and CDR2 is SVGIG (reference sequence). V lost 0 bases and J lost 7, with 9 bases in between. The length of the CDR3 is 12 residues. CDR3 in DNA: TGTGCCTGGAGTGTACGTCAGTATGAAGCTTTCTTT. Translating it yields CAWSVRQYEAFF.

This rearrangement joins TRBV5-1 to TRBJ2-7; D is possibly TRBD2 (5 bases). Trimming left V 7 bases short and J 6 bases short, with 20 bases between. Germline CDR1 reads SGHRS; CDR2 reads YFSETQ. The CDR3 covers 14 residues. CDR3 loop: CASQSGSNSPEQYF. In nucleotides, the CDR3 is TGCGCCAGCCAGTCGGGGAGTAACTCCCCCGAGCAGTACTTC.

DNA of the CDR3: TGTGCCAGCAGTGACAGGGGGCGGAGGGAAAAGAACACTGAAGCTTTCTTT. Translating it yields CASSDRGRREKNTEAFF. The gene calls are TRBV2 and TRBJ1-1, with 8 bases matching TRBD1. Germline loops: CDR1 SNHLY, CDR2 FYNNEI. The CDR3 sequence is 17 residues long. The V and J ends lost 3 bases and 1 base, in that order; junction bases with no gene match: 10.

This chain uses TRBV10-3 with TRBJ1-5; D is perhaps TRBD1 (6 bases). This CDR3 has 13 amino acids. The V gene's germline CDR1 is ENHRY and CDR2 SYGVKD. V was clipped by 10 bases and J by 0 bases, with 10 bases between them. This chain's CDR3 is CATQTGSNQPQHF. The DNA for the CDR3 is TGTGCCACCCAGACAGGTAGCAATCAGCCCCAGCATTTT.

This clone is a singleton in its sample. As DNA, the CDR3 is TGTGCCAGTAGTCCCCGGACGGGGGAATATGAAAAACTGTTTTTT. Its translation: CASSPRTGEYEKLFF. The chain employs TRBV19 and TRBJ1-4, with a weak D call TRBD1 (5 bases). The CDR3 extends over 15 amino acids. V was shortened by 5 bases and J by 6 bases, with 16 bases between the two germline ends. Germline V gene lookup returns CDR1 LNHDA and CDR2 SQIVND (reference sequence).

The gene calls are TRBV5-4 and TRBJ2-1; 12 bases map to TRBD1. The germline gives CDR1 SGHNT, CDR2 YYREEE (reference sequence). The CDR3 is 15 residues long. The V gene end was trimmed by 4 bases and the J gene end by 9 bases; junction bases not matched to a gene: 8. The CDR3 loop reads CASSDRDRGHVEQFF. In DNA, the CDR3 is TGTGCCAGCAGCGACCGGGACAGGGGGCATGTTGAGCAGTTCTTC.

The CDR3 is CASSPRGTSGGTDTQYF. The CDR3 DNA sequence: TGTGCCAGCAGCCCGAGGGGGACTAGCGGGGGGACAGATACGCAGTATTTT. The chain uses TRBV9 and TRBJ2-3; TRBD2 matches at 15 bases. With V trimmed by 4 bases and J by 3 bases, 6 bases remained unmatched. The V gene's germline CDR1 is SGDLS and CDR2 YYNGEE. The CDR3 runs 17 residues.

This clone appeared once. The rearrangement uses TRBV9 and TRBJ1-6; D might be TRBD1 (5 bases). Germline values: CDR1 SGDLS, CDR2 YYNGEE. The CDR3 covers 15 residues. Trimming cost V 3 bases and J 4 bases, with 11 bases left between them. The CDR3 sequence is CASSGLTDYNSPLHF. In DNA form, the CDR3 reads TGTGCCAGCAGCGGTTTGACAGATTATAATTCACCCCTCCACTTT.

This chain uses TRBV28 with TRBJ2-1; D might be TRBD1 (5 bases). There are 16 residues in the CDR3. Looked up from germline, CDR1 is MDHEN and CDR2 is SYDVKM. Trimming took 5 bases from V and 9 from J, leaving 23 bases between them. CDR3 sequence: CASSPADSSGDSEQFF. The CDR3 DNA reads TGTGCCAGCAGTCCGGCCGACAGCTCCGGAGACAGTGAGCAGTTCTTC.

This chain connects TRBV4-1 to TRBJ1-1; D is ambiguous. The CDR3 is 13 amino acids. The V gene lost 2 bases and the J gene lost 3 bases, with 7 bases spanning the gap. Germline-derived CDR1 and CDR2 are MGHRA and YSYEKL. CDR3: CASSQPRDTEAFF. The CDR3 DNA sequence: TGCGCCAGCAGCCAACCCCGGGACACTGAAGCTTTCTTT.

This rearrangement joins TRBV4-1 to TRBJ1-5; D is uncertain. The CDR3 is 14 amino acids. The V end was cut by 1 base, the J end by 7 bases, with 11 bases between. Germline lookup yields CDR1 MGHRA and CDR2 YSYEKL. CDR3 in amino acids: CASSQGQDRQPQHF. CDR3 coding DNA: TGCGCCAGCAGCCAAGGCCAGGATCGACAGCCCCAGCATTTT.

The rearrangement links TRBV9 to TRBJ1-2; D not certain. V shed 6 bases and J shed 8 bases, with 26 bases lying between them. From germline, CDR1 is SGDLS and CDR2 YYNGEE. The CDR3 runs to 16 residues. DNA of the CDR3: TGTGCCAGCACCCAAACGGGATTCGGAGGCCCCCGGGGCTACACCTTC. It specifies CASTQTGFGGPRGYTF.

The V and J genes are TRBV7-6 and TRBJ1-1; the D gene is possibly TRBD1 (5 bases). Germline V lookup: CDR1 SGHVS, CDR2 FNYEAQ. The CDR3 is 14 residues long. Trimming removed 4 bases at V and 1 base at J, with 10 bases between. CDR3 in amino acids: CASSSNTGNTEAFF. The CDR3 nucleotides read TGTGCCAGCAGCTCAAACACAGGGAACACTGAAGCTTTCTTT.

The chain combines TRBV10-1 with TRBJ2-7; TRBD1 matches at 9 bases. Germline assignment: CDR1 WNHNN and CDR2 SYGVQD (reference sequence). CDR3 length equals 13 residues. The V and J ends lost 7 bases and 5 bases, in that order; junction bases with no gene match: 6. The CDR3 region has the DNA TGCGCCAGCAAGCCGGGACAGGGTGACGAGCAGTACTTC. Its protein is CASKPGQGDEQYF.

The genes are TRBV6-5 and TRBJ1-2; 8 nucleotides agree with TRBD1. Germline CDR1 and CDR2: MNHEY and SVGAGI. The trim removed 10 bases at V and 7 bases at J, leaving 11 bases unmatched. The CDR3 consists of 13 residues. The CDR3 loop reads CATGYLQGVGYTF. DNA for the CDR3: TGTGCCACCGGGTACTTACAGGGGGTTGGCTACACCTTC.

The chain recombines TRBV5-1 with TRBJ1-1; 8 bases line up with TRBD1. The length of the CDR3 is 16 residues. The ends lost 2 bases at V and 4 bases at J; junction bases unmatched: 10. Germline loops: CDR1 SGHRS, CDR2 YFSETQ. In nucleotides, the CDR3 is TGCGCCAGCAGCTTATCCTCACAGGGGGGAGGCACTGAAGCTTTCTTT. This codes for CASSLSSQGGGTEAFF.

The chain recombines TRBV5-6 with TRBJ1-6, with D possibly being TRBD1 (6 bases). Trimming left V 0 bases short and J 2 bases short, with 12 bases between. The germline V gene has CDR1 SGHDT and CDR2 YYEEEE. The CDR3 covers 17 residues. The CDR3: CASSLEVTGTYNSPLHF. CDR3 sequence (DNA): TGTGCCAGCAGCTTGGAGGTGACAGGAACCTATAATTCACCCCTCCACTTT.